The 4 T cell receptor beta chains below were found in one sample sequenced in a study of immune evolution from preneoplasia to lung adenocarcinoma. Clones were read by immunoSEQ multiplex PCR, and TCRdb kept only the in-frame ones, dropping some. The sample lists about 8,400 clones, roughly 79% seen once, with roughly 8% in the top ten. Sequenced sample: FFPE invasive lung adenocarcinoma tissue. Receptors originate from a person aged 45 to 59 with lung adenocarcinoma.

V usage is TRBV7-2 and J usage is TRBJ1-6; D is ambiguous. The germline V gene has CDR1 SGHTA and CDR2 FQGNSA. Trimming removed 5 bases from V and 4 bases from J, with 9 bases in between. The CDR3 is 14 residues long. CDR3 sequence: CASSIGVYNSPLHF. CDR3 coding DNA: TGTGCCAGCAGCATTGGGGTTTATAATTCACCCCTCCACTTT.

The chain has TRBV19 and TRBJ2-1, with D perhaps matching TRBD1 or TRBD2 (5 bases each). V lost 5 bases and J 0 bases, leaving 20 bases between the germline ends. The CDR3 is 18 amino acids. Germline loops: CDR1 LNHDA, CDR2 SQIVND (reference sequence). CDR3 bases: TGTGCCAGTAGTGGGGGAACGGTGATACCCAGCTCCTACAATGAGCAGTTCTTC. Amino acid sequence: CASSGGTVIPSSYNEQFF.

This sequence joins TRBV28 and TRBJ1-3; D is ambiguous. The CDR3 has 15 residues. The germline V gene encodes CDR1 MDHEN and CDR2 SYDVKM. V was pared by 3 bases and J by 0 bases, with 9 bases between. The CDR3 nucleotides are TGTGCCAGCAGTTTGAGACGGTTCTCTGGAAACACCATATATTTT. It translates to CASSLRRFSGNTIYF.

This chain joins TRBV28 and TRBJ1-5, with a possible D match to TRBD1 (5 bases). CDR3 length: 12 amino acids. Looked up from germline, CDR1 is MDHEN and CDR2 is SYDVKM. Trimming pared 8 bases from V and 5 bases from J, leaving 10 bases between. DNA of the CDR3: TGTGCCAGCGGGGGTTCCTATCAGCCCCAGCATTTT. It translates to CASGGSYQPQHF.